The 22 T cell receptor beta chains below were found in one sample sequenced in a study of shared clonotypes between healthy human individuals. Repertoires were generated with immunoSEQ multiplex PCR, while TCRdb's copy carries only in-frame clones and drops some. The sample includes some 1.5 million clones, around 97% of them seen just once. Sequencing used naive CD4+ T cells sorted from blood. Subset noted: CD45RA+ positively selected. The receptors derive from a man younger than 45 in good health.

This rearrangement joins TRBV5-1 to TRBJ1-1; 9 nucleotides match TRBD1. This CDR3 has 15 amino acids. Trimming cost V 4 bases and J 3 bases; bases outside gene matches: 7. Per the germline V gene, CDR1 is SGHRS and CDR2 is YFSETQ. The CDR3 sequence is CASSAWTGVDTEAFF. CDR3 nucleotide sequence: TGCGCCAGCAGCGCCTGGACAGGGGTGGACACTGAAGCTTTCTTT.

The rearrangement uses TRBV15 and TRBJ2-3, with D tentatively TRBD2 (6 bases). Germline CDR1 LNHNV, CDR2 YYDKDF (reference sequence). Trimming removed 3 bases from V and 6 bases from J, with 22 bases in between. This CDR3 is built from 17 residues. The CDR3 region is CATSRGPDYAKSDTQYF. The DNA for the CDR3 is TGTGCCACCAGCAGGGGCCCGGACTATGCTAAGTCGGATACGCAGTATTTT. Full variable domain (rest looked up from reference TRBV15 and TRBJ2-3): DAMVIQNPRYQVTQFGKPVTLSCSQTLNHNVMYWYQQKSSQAPKLLFHYYDKDFNNEADTPDNFQSRRPNTSFCFLDIRSPGLGDTAMYLCATSRGPDYAKSDTQYFGPGTRLTVL.

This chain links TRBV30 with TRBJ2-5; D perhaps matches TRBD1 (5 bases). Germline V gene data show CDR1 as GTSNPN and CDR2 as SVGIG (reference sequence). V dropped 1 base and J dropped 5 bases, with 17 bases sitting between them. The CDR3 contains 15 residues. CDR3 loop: CAWSGGLHEGETQYF. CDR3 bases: TGTGCCTGGAGTGGGGGCCTACACGAAGGGGAGACCCAGTACTTC.

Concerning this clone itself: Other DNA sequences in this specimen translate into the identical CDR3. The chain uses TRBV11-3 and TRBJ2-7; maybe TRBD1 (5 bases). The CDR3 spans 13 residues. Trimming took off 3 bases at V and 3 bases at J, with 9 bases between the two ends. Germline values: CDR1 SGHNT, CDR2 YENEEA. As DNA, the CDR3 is TGTGCCAGCAGCTTGGGGCTGTTCTACGAGCAGTACTTC. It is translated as CASSLGLFYEQYF.

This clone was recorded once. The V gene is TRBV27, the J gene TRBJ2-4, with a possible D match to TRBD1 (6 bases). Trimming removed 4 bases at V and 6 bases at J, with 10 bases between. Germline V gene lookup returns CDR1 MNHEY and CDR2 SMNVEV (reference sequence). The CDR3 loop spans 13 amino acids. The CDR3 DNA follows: TGTGCCAGCAGTTCATCAGGGGTAAACATTCAGTACTTC. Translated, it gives CASSSSGVNIQYF.

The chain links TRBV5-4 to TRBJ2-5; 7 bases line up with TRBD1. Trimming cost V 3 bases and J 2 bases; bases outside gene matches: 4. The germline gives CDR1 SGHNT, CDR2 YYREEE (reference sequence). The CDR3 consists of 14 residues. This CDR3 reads CASSYRTGQETQYF. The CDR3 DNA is TGTGCCAGCAGCTACCGGACAGGTCAAGAGACCCAGTACTTC.

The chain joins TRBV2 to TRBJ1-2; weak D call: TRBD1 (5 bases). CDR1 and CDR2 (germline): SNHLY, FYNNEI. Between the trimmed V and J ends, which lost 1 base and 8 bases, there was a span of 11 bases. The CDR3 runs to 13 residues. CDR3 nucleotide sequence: TGTGCCAGCAGTGAAGGGGGGTTGGGAGGCTACACCTTC. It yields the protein CASSEGGLGGYTF.

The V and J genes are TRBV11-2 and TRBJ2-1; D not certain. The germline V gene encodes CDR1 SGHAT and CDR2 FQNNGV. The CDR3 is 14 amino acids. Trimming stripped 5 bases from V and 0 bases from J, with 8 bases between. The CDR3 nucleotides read TGTGCCAGCAGCCTATGGCGCTCCTACAATGAGCAGTTCTTC. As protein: CASSLWRSYNEQFF.

For the CDR3, the DNA is TGTGCCAGCAGCTTAGTCGGTTTTGCCGAATACAGGGGGGCTGGAAACACCATATATTTT. It yields the protein CASSLVGFAEYRGAGNTIYF. The gene calls are TRBV7-8 and TRBJ1-3, with 8 bases identical to TRBD1. This CDR3 is built from 20 residues. Germline values: CDR1 SGHVS, CDR2 FQNEAQ. The ends lost 1 base at V and 2 bases at J; junction bases unmatched: 16.

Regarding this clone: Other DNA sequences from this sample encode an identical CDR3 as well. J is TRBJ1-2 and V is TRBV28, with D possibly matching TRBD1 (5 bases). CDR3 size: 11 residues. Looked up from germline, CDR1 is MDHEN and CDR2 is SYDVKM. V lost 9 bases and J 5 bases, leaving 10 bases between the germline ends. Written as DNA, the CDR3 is TGTGCCAGTGGGGGGGGATATGGCTACACCTTC. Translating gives CASGGGYGYTF.

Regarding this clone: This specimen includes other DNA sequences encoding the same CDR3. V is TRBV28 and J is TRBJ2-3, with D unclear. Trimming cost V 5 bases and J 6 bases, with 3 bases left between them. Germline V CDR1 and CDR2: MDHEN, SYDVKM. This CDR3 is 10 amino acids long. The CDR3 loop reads CASSGDTQYF. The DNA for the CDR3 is TGTGCCAGCAGTGGGGATACGCAGTATTTT. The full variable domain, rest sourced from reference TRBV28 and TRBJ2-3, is DVKVTQSSRYLVKRTGEKVFLECVQDMDHENMFWYRQDPGLGLRLIYFSYDVKMKEKGDIPEGYSVSREKKERFSLILESASTNQTSMYLCASSGDTQYFGPGTRLTVL.

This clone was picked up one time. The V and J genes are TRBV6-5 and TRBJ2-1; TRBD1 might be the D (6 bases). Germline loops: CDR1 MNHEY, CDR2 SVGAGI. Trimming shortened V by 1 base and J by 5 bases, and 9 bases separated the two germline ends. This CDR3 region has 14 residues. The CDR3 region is CASSYWGQNNEQFF. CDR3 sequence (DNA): TGTGCCAGCAGTTACTGGGGACAAAACAATGAGCAGTTCTTC.

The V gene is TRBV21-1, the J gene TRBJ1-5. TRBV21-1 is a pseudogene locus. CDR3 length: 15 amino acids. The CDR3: CASSKLRRRNQPQHF. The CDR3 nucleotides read TGTGCCAGCAGCAAACTTAGACGGCGCAATCAGCCCCAGCATTTT.

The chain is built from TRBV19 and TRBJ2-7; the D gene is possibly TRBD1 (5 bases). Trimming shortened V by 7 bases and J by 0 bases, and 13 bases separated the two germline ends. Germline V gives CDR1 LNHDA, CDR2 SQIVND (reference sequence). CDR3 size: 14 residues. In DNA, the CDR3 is TGTGCCAGTAAGGTCAGGGTGAACTCCTACGAGCAGTACTTC. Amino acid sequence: CASKVRVNSYEQYF.

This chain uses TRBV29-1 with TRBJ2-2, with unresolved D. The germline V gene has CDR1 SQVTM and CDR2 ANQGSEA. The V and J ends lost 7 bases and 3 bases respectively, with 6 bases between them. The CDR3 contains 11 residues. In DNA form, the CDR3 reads TGCAGCGGTGCGGACACCGGGGAGCTGTTTTTT. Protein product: CSGADTGELFF.

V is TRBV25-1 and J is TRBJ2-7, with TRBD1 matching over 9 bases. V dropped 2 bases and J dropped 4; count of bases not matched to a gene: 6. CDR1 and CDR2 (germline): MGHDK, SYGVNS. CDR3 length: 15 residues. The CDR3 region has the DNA TGTGCCAGCAGTGAAATAACAGGGGGCAGGTACGAGCAGTACTTC. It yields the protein CASSEITGGRYEQYF.

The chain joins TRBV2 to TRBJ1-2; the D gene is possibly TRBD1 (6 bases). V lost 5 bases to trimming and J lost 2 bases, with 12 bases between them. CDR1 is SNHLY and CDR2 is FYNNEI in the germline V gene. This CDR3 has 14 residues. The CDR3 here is CASSYREVNYGYTF. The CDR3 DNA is TGTGCCAGCAGTTACAGGGAAGTAAACTATGGCTACACCTTC.

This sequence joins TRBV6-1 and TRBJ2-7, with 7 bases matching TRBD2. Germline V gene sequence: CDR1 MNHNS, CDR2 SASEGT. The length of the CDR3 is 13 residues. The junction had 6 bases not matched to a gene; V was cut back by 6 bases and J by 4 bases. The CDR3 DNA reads TGTGCCAGCAGACCCAGCGGGACGTACGAGCAGTACTTC. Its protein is CASRPSGTYEQYF.

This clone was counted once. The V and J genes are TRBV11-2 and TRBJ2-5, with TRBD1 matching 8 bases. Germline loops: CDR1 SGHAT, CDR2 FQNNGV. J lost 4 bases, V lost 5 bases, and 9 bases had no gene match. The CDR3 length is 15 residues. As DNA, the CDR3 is TGTGCCAGCAGCAAGAGACAGGGGTGGGGAGAGACCCAGTACTTC. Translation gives CASSKRQGWGETQYF.

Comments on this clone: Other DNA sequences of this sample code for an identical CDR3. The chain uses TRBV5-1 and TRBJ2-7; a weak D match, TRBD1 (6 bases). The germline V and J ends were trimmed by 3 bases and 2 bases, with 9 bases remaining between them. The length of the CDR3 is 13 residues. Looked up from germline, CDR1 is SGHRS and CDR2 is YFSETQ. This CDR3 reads CASSSGQTYEQYF. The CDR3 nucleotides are TGCGCCAGCAGCTCCGGACAGACCTACGAGCAGTACTTC.

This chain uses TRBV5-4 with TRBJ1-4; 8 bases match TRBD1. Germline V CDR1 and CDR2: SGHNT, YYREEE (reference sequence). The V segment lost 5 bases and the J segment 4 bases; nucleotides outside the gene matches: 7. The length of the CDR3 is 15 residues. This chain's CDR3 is CASSSGGQGNEKLFF. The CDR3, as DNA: TGTGCCAGCAGTTCGGGCGGACAGGGTAATGAAAAACTGTTTTTT.

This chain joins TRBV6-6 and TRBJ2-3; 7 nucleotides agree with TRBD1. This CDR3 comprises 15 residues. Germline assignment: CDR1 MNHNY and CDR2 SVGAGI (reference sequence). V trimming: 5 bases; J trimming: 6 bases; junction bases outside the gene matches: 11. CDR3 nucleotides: TGTGCCAGCAGTAGCCCGGGACAGAAAACGGATACGCAGTATTTT. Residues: CASSSPGQKTDTQYF.